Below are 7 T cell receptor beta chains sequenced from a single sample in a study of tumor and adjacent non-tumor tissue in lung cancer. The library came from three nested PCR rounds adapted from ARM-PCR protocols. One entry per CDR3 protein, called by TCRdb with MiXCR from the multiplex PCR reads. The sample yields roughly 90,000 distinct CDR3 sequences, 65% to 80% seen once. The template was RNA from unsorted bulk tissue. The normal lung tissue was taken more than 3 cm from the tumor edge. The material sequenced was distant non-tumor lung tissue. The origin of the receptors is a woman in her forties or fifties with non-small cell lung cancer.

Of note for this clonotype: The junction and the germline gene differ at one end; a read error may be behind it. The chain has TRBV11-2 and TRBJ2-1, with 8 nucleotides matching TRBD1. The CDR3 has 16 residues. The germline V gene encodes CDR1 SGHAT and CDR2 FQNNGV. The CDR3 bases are TGTGCCAGAAGCTTGGAACCTGGACAGGGATTCACTGAGCAGTCCTTC. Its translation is CARSLEPGQGFTEQSF. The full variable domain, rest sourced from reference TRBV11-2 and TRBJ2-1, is EAGVAQSPRYKIIEKRQSVAFWCNPISGHATLYWYQQILGQGPKLLIQFQNNGVVDDSQLPKDRFSAERLKGVDSTLKIQPAKLEDSAVYLCARSLEPGQGFTEQSFGPGTRLTVL.

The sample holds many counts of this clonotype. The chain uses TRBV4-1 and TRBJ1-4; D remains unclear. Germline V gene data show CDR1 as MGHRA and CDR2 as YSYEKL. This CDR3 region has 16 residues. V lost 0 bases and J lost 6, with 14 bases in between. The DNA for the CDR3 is TGCGCCAGCAGCCAAGATAAGCAGTCCTCTGATGAAAAACTGTTTTTT. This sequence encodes CASSQDKQSSDEKLFF.

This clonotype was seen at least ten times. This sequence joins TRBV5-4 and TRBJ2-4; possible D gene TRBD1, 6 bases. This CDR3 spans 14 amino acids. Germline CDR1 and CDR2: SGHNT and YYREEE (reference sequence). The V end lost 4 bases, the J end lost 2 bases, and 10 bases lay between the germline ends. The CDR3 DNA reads TGTGCCAGCAGCCACAGGGACACCAAAAACATTCAGTACTTC. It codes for CASSHRDTKNIQYF.

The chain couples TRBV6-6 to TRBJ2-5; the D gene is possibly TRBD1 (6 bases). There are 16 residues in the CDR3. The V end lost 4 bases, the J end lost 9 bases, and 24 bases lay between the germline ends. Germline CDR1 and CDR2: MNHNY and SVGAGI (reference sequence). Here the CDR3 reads CASSLERQPIEGAQYF. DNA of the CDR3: TGTGCCAGCAGTTTGGAGCGACAACCTATAGAGGGGGCCCAGTACTTC.

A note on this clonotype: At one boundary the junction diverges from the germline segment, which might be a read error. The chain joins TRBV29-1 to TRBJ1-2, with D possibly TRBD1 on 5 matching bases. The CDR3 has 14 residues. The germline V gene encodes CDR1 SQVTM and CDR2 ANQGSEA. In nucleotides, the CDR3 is TGCAACGTTGGACGGGACCATAGCCAGTATGGCTACACCTTC. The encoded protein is CNVGRDHSQYGYTF.

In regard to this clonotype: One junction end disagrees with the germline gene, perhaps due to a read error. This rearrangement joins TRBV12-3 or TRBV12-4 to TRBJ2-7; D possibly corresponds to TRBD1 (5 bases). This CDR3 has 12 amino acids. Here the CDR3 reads CASSTWGSEHYF. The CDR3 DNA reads TGTGCCAGCAGCACATGGGGCAGCGAGCATTACTTC.

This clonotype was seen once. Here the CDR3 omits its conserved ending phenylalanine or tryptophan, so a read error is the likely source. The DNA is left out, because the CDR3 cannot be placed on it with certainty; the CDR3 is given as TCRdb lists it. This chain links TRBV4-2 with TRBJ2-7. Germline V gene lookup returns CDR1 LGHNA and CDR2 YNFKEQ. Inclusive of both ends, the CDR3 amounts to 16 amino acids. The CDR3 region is CARSHTVEAVPYEQCY.